This entry describes one T cell receptor beta chain. Its antigen is not identified. This entry comes from a study of cytomegalovirus exposure and HLA in healthy donors. Findings and limits, study-wide: Later work found that TCR association rates differed between HLA loci; DRB1 had the most and HLA-C the fewest.

PCR employed 60 Vbeta and 13 Jbeta primers. TCRdb's table, derived via immunoSEQ multiplex PCR, lists solely in-frame clones and lacks some. The table lists approximately 110,000 clones, about 70% of them singletons. V was clipped by 4 bases and J by 2 bases, with 14 bases between them. Germline lookup yields CDR1 MGHRA and CDR2 YSYEKL. This CDR3 region has 15 residues. The TCR sequence derives from a man younger than 45 in good health and CMV-seropositive. Sequenced: PBMCs. The V and J genes are TRBV4-1 and TRBJ1-2; D remains unclear. The CDR3 here is CASSPQRGTNYGYTF. The CDR3 DNA sequence: TGCGCCAGCAGCCCACAGCGGGGTACGAACTATGGCTACACCTTC.